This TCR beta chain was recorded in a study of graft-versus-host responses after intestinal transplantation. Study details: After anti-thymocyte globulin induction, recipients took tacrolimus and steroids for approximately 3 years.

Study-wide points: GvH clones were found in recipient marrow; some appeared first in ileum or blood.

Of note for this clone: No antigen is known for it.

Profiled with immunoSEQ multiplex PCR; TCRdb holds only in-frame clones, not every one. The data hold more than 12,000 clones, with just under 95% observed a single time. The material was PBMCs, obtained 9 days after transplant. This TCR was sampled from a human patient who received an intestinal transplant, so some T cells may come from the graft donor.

CDR3 region: CASRGAAQFF. Written as DNA, the CDR3 is TGTGCCAGCCGAGGGGCGGCACAGTTCTTC. The chain has TRBV19 and TRBJ2-1, with D perhaps TRBD1 or TRBD2 (5 bases each). Trimming cost V 9 bases and J 13 bases, with 13 bases left between them. Germline CDR1 and CDR2: LNHDA and SQIVND (reference sequence). The CDR3 contains 10 residues. Complete variable domain (other parts from reference TRBV19 and TRBJ2-1): DGGITQSPKYLFRKEGQNVTLSCEQNLNHDAMYWYRQDPGQGLRLIYYSQIVNDFQKGDIAEGYSVSREKKESFPLTVTSAQKNPTAFYLCASRGAAQFFGPGTRLTVL.